Presented here are 15 T cell receptor beta chains from one specimen sequenced in a study of early T cells in non-severe SARS-CoV-2 infection. In TCRdb, the 5' RACE reads were re-called with MiXCR into one record per CDR3 protein. Seen here are some 87,000 distinct CDR3 sequences, around 13% observed once, and the top ten hold around 1.1%. Sequenced: whole blood. The source of these receptors is an adult who was a healthcare worker with PCR-confirmed SARS-CoV-2 infection or an uninfected control (not recorded which).

This chain uses TRBV6-1 with TRBJ2-5, with D perhaps TRBD1 (5 bases). Trimming took 7 bases from V and 2 from J, leaving 17 bases between them. The CDR3 has 15 residues. Germline assignment: CDR1 MNHNS and CDR2 SASEGT. This CDR3 reads CASKYGTGNQETQYF. The DNA for the CDR3 is TGTGCCAGCAAATACGGCACAGGTAATCAAGAGACCCAGTACTTC.

This clonotype was observed a few times. V gene TRBV7-2 combines with J gene TRBJ2-4; D ambiguous. Looked up from germline, CDR1 is SGHTA and CDR2 is FQGNSA. The CDR3 runs 15 residues. V dropped 0 bases and J dropped 7 bases, with 13 bases sitting between them. DNA of the CDR3: TGTGCCAGCAGCTTAGCCGTTCGGATTGAGAACATTCAGTACTTC. Translated, it gives CASSLAVRIENIQYF. The complete variable domain, with remaining parts taken from reference TRBV7-2 and TRBJ2-4, reads GAGVSQSPSNKVTEKGKDVELRCDPISGHTALYWYRQSLGQGLEFLIYFQGNSAPDKSGLPSDRFSAERTGGSVSTLTIQRTQQEDSAVYLCASSLAVRIENIQYFGAGTRLSVL.

Remarks on this clonotype: At one end the junction does not follow the germline gene, possibly because of a read error. This chain links TRBV7-7 with TRBJ2-3; a weak D match, TRBD1 (6 bases). The CDR3 is made up of 15 amino acids. CDR1 is SSHAT, CDR2 FNYEAQ, per germline (reference sequence). This CDR3 reads CASSLGTPGADTQYF. CDR3 bases: TGTGCTAGCAGCTTAGGCACCCCAGGGGCAGATACGCAGTATTTT.

This clonotype was seen repeatedly, ten times or more. This sequence joins TRBV29-1 and TRBJ1-5, with D uncertain. Germline V gene data show CDR1 as SQVTM and CDR2 as ANQGSEA. The CDR3 consists of 12 residues. V was shortened by 4 bases and J by 2 bases, with 6 bases between the two germline ends. CDR3 DNA: TGCAGCGTTGTCATAGGCAATCAGCCCCAGCATTTT. Translation gives CSVVIGNQPQHF.

This clonotype was found many times. This chain connects TRBV20-1 to TRBJ1-1, with TRBD1 matching 8 bases. Germline CDR1 and CDR2: DFQATT and SNEGSKA (reference sequence). J lost 5 bases, V lost 0 bases, and 5 bases had no gene match. The CDR3 covers 14 residues. This CDR3 is CSARDPRGQTEAFF. The CDR3 DNA sequence: TGCAGTGCTAGAGATCCCAGGGGGCAAACTGAAGCTTTCTTT.

The chain is built from TRBV19 and TRBJ1-6, with D unclear. In germline, CDR1 is LNHDA, CDR2 SQIVND (reference sequence). The V end lost 11 bases, the J end lost 0 bases, and 17 bases lay between the germline ends. The CDR3 is 16 amino acids. The CDR3 is CAGEGPASSYNSPLHF. The CDR3 DNA reads as TGTGCCGGAGAGGGCCCTGCGAGCTCCTATAATTCACCCCTCCACTTT.

This clonotype has only a few counts. V gene TRBV20-1 combines with J gene TRBJ1-1, with a tentative D call TRBD1 (5 bases). This CDR3 contains 13 residues. The V and J ends lost 3 bases and 6 bases respectively, with 14 bases between them. Per germline, CDR1 DFQATT and CDR2 SNEGSKA (reference sequence). Here the CDR3 reads CSASSREDAEAFF. The CDR3 DNA sequence: TGCAGTGCTAGCTCCAGGGAGGACGCTGAAGCTTTCTTT.

The table lists this clonotype with many counts. The chain is built from TRBV20-1 and TRBJ2-7; TRBD2 matches 8 bases. Germline V gene data show CDR1 as DFQATT and CDR2 as SNEGSKA (reference sequence). V was pared by 3 bases and J by 3 bases, with 7 bases of the junction left unmatched. CDR3 length: 14 residues. This CDR3 reads CSARTSATIYEQYF. The CDR3 nucleotides are TGCAGTGCTAGGACTAGCGCAACTATCTACGAGCAGTACTTC.

The sample holds a few counts of this clonotype. The chain employs TRBV9 and TRBJ2-7; 9 nucleotides agree with TRBD2. The junction had 10 bases not matched to a gene; V was cut back by 4 bases and J by 2 bases. In germline, CDR1 is SGDLS, CDR2 YYNGEE. The CDR3 loop spans 16 amino acids. Written as DNA, the CDR3 is TGTGCCAGCAGCTCCGGACTTTCTAGCGGGACCTACGAGCAGTACTTC. It yields the protein CASSSGLSSGTYEQYF.

This clonotype was detected only a few times. The rearrangement joins TRBV20-1 to TRBJ2-5; TRBD2 matches at 8 bases. Germline CDR1 is DFQATT and CDR2 is SNEGSKA (reference sequence). V was pared by 0 bases and J by 5 bases, with 14 bases of the junction left unmatched. The CDR3 extends over 17 amino acids. The CDR3 DNA follows: TGCAGTGCTAGAGATCGGGCGGGGGGACTAGAGCTCGAGACCCAGTACTTC. Translation: CSARDRAGGLELETQYF.

The chain joins TRBV2 to TRBJ2-1, with D possibly being TRBD1 or TRBD2 (6 bases each). There are 12 residues in the CDR3. Trimming removed 10 bases from V and 6 bases from J, with 13 bases in between. Germline lookup yields CDR1 SNHLY and CDR2 FYNNEI. In DNA, the CDR3 is TGTGCCACCCCTAAGGGGGGCAATGAGCAGTTCTTC. Translation: CATPKGGNEQFF.

The table lists this clonotype with a few counts. The chain couples TRBV7-2 to TRBJ2-3; D is perhaps TRBD2 (6 bases). Germline V gene data show CDR1 as SGHTA and CDR2 as FQGNSA. Trimming pared 0 bases from V and 3 bases from J, leaving 7 bases between. The CDR3 runs 14 residues. The CDR3 reads CASSLAGGTDTQYF. The CDR3 coding sequence is TGTGCCAGCAGCTTAGCGGGGGGAACAGATACGCAGTATTTT.

This clonotype was counted ten times or more. The rearrangement links TRBV19 to TRBJ2-5, with 8 bases fitting TRBD1. CDR1 is LNHDA, CDR2 SQIVND, per germline (reference sequence). This CDR3 spans 15 amino acids. V shed 6 bases, J shed 8 bases, and the junction held 14 bases outside the gene matches. As DNA, the CDR3 is TGTGCCAGTAGCCTATCGGACAGGGCTATAGAAACCCAGTACTTC. As protein: CASSLSDRAIETQYF. Drawing the rest from reference TRBV19 and TRBJ2-5, the complete variable domain is DGGITQSPKYLFRKEGQNVTLSCEQNLNHDAMYWYRQDPGQGLRLIYYSQIVNDFQKGDIAEGYSVSREKKESFPLTVTSAQKNPTAFYLCASSLSDRAIETQYFGPGTRLLVL.

This clonotype was seen ten or more times. This chain uses TRBV5-4 with TRBJ2-4; no clear D gene. This CDR3 contains 13 residues. Germline V gene lookup returns CDR1 SGHNT and CDR2 YYREEE (reference sequence). The V gene lost 2 bases and the J gene lost 5 bases, with 8 bases spanning the gap. The CDR3 nucleotides read TGTGCCAGCAGCTTCCTACCCCAAAACATTCAGTACTTC. This encodes CASSFLPQNIQYF. The full variable domain, in which reference TRBV5-4 and TRBJ2-4 provide the parts outside the CDR3, is ETGVTQSPTHLIKTRGQQVTLRCSSQSGHNTVSWYQQALGQGPQFIFQYYREEENGRGNFPPRFSGLQFPNYSSELNVNALELDDSALYLCASSFLPQNIQYFGAGTRLSVL.

The table lists this clonotype with many counts. This chain uses TRBV28 with TRBJ1-5; 7 bases are a match to TRBD1. The germline V gene has CDR1 MDHEN and CDR2 SYDVKM. The CDR3 runs 16 residues. With 5 bases clipped from V and 6 bases from J, the junction kept 13 bases outside the gene matches. The CDR3 reads CASSPLQQGQGQPQHF. CDR3 DNA sequence: TGTGCCAGCAGTCCATTACAACAGGGGCAGGGTCAGCCCCAGCATTTT.